The clone carrying this T cell receptor (beta chain) was counted many times. TCRdb re-called the RT-PCR reads through MiXCR, storing one row per CDR3 protein. Of more than 450,000 distinct CDR3 sequences in the sample, about 11% were seen once. The data are from a study of response to subunit inactivated influenza vaccine. These data were also filed under a second study, of T cells expressing NK-cell markers. This second report adds: cDNA encoding TCR beta was synthesized via 5'RACE template switching incorporating UMIs.

The TCR was taken from a man aged 50-59 years who received an inactivated influenza vaccine. Material: PBMCs from blood, obtained on the day of vaccination.

The CDR3 nucleotides are TGCGCCAGCAGCCGGGAGCTAGCGGGGGGCCCGGTGGAGCAGTTCTTC. Protein product: CASSRELAGGPVEQFF. The J gene is TRBJ2-1, the V gene TRBV5-1; 11 positions match TRBD2. The length of the CDR3 is 16 residues. CDR1 and CDR2 (germline): SGHRS, YFSETQ. V shed 4 bases and J 10 bases; nucleotides not matched to a gene: 13.